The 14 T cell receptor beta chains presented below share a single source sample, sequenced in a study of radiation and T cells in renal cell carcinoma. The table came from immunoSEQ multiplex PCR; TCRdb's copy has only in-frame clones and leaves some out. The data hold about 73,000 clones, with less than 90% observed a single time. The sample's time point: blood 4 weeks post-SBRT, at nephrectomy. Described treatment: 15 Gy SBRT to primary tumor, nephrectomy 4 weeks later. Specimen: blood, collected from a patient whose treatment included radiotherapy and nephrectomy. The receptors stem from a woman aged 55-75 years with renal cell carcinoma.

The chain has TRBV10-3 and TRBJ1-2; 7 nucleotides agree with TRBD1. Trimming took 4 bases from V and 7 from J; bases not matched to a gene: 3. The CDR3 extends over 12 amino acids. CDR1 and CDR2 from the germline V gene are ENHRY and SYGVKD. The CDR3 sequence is CAISVPGGGYTF. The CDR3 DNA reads TGTGCCATCAGTGTTCCAGGGGGTGGCTACACCTTC.

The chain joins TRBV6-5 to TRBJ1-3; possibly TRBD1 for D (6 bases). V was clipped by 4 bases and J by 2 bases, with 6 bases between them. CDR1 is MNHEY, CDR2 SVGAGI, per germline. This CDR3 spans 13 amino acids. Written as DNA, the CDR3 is TGTGCCAGCAGTTCAGGGGCTGGAAACACCATATATTTT. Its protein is CASSSGAGNTIYF.

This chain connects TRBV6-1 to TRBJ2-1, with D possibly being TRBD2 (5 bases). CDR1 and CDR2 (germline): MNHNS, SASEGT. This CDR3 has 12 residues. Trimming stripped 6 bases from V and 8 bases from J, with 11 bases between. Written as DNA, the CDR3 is TGTGCCAGCAGCGGGGATTTCGATGAGCAGTTCTTC. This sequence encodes CASSGDFDEQFF.

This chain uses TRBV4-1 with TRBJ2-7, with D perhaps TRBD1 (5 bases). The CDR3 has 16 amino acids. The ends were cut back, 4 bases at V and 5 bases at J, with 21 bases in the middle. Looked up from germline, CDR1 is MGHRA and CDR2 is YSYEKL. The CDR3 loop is CASSPTPRQGSHEQYF. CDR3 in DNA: TGCGCCAGCAGCCCGACTCCCAGGCAGGGCAGCCACGAGCAGTACTTC.

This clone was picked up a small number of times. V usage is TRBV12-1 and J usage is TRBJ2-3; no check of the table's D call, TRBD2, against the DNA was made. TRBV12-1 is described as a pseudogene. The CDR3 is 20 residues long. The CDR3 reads CASSPFRLAGETRDTDTQYF. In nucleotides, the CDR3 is TGTGCCAGCAGCCCATTCCGACTAGCGGGGGAAACTAGGGACACAGATACGCAGTATTTT.

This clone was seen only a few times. CDR3 region: CASSMYGASNQPQHF. The CDR3 bases are TGTGCCAGTAGTATGTACGGGGCCAGCAATCAGCCCCAGCATTTT. The rearrangement links TRBV19 to TRBJ1-5, with D perhaps TRBD1 (5 bases). CDR1 is LNHDA and CDR2 is SQIVND in the germline V gene (reference sequence). The CDR3 is 15 residues long. V shed 3 bases and J shed 1 base, with 10 bases lying between them.

The CDR3 DNA reads as TGCGCCAGCAGACCCGGGACAGGGGATGAAAAACTGTTTTTT. It encodes CASRPGTGDEKLFF. J is TRBJ1-4 and V is TRBV5-1, with 10 bases lining up with TRBD1. CDR1 and CDR2 (germline): SGHRS, YFSETQ. V dropped 5 bases and J dropped 6; count of bases not matched to a gene: 4. The CDR3 totals 14 residues.

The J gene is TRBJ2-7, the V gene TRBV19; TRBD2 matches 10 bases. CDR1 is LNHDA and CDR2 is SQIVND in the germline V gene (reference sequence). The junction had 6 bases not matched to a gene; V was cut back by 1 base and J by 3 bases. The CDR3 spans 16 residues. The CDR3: CASSIVASGRVYEQYF. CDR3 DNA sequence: TGTGCCAGTAGTATAGTCGCTAGCGGGAGAGTCTACGAGCAGTACTTC.

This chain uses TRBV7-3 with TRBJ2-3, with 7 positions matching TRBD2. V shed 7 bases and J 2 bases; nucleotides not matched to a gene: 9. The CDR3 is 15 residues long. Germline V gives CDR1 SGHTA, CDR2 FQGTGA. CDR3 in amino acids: CASTLYGGSTDTQYF. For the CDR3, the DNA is TGTGCCAGCACCCTTTACGGGGGGTCCACAGATACGCAGTATTTT.

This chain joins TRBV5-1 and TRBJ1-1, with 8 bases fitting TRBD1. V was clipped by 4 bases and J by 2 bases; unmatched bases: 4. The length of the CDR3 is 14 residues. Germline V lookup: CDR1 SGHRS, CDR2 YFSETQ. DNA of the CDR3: TGCGCCAGCAGCACGACAGGGGCTAACACTGAAGCTTTCTTT. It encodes CASSTTGANTEAFF. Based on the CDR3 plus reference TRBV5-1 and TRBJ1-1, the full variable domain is KAGVTQTPRYLIKTRGQQVTLSCSPISGHRSVSWYQQTPGQGLQFLFEYFSETQRNKGNFPGRFSGRQFSNSRSEMNVSTLELGDSALYLCASSTTGANTEAFFGQGTRLTVV.

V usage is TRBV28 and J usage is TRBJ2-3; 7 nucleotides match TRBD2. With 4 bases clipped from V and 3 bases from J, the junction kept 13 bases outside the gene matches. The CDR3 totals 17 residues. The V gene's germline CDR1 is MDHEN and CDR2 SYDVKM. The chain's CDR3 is CASSSTRTSHITDTQYF. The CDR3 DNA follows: TGTGCCAGCAGTTCGACCCGGACTAGTCATATAACAGATACGCAGTATTTT.

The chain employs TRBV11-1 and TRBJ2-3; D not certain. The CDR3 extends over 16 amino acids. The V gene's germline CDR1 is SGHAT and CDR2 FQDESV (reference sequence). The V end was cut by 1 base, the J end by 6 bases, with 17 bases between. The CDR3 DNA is TGTGCCAGCAGCTTAGAATTGGCAGGTGTCCAGGATACGCAGTATTTT. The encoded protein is CASSLELAGVQDTQYF.

This CDR3 is CASSSNRLARETQYF. The CDR3, as DNA: TGTGCCAGTAGTTCGAACAGGCTGGCCCGGGAGACCCAGTACTTC. The rearrangement joins TRBV19 to TRBJ2-5, with a weak D call TRBD1 (5 bases). CDR3 length equals 15 residues. In germline, CDR1 is LNHDA, CDR2 SQIVND (reference sequence). The ends were cut back, 5 bases at V and 5 bases at J, with 18 bases in the middle.

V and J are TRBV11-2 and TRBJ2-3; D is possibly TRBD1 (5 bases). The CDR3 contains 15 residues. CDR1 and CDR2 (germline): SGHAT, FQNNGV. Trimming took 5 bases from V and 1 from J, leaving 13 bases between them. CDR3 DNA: TGTGCCAGCAGCCGCCGGACAAAAGGCACAGATACGCAGTATTTT. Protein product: CASSRRTKGTDTQYF.